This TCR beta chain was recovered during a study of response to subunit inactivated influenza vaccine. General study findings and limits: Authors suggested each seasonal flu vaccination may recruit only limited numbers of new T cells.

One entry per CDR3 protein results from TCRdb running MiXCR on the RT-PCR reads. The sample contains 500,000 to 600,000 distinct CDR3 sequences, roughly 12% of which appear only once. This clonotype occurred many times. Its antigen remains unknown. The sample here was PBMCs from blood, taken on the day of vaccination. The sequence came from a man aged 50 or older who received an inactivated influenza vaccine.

CDR3: CASSQMGGSTDTQYF. CDR3 DNA sequence: TGCGCCAGCAGCCAGATGGGGGGTAGCACAGATACGCAGTATTTT. The V and J genes are TRBV5-1 and TRBJ2-3; D perhaps matches TRBD2 (6 bases). The CDR3 has 15 amino acids. Germline CDR1 and CDR2: SGHRS and YFSETQ. Trimming cost V 4 bases and J 0 bases, with 12 bases left between them.